What follows are 31 T cell receptor beta chains derived from one specimen sequenced in a study of breast tumors, draining lymph nodes, adjacent tissues. Samples came from axillary lymph nodes draining the breast cancer. TCRdb re-derived calls from the multiplex PCR reads in MiXCR, one entry per CDR3 protein. The table includes 200,000 or so distinct CDR3 sequences, 31% detected once. Sequenced sample: axillary lymph node tissue. These receptors came from a female donor with breast cancer. Some clones in this sample may be carry-over from other donors' samples.

About this clonotype itself: The missing conserved phenylalanine or tryptophan at the end of this CDR3 makes a read error likely. The V gene is TRBV2, the J gene TRBJ2-7, with D tentatively TRBD1 or TRBD2 (5 bases each). The length of the CDR3 is 15 residues. Per germline, CDR1 SNHLY and CDR2 FYNNEI. CDR3 amino acids: CASNPTGTTSYEQYL. The CDR3 nucleotides are TGTGCTAGTAACCCAACCGGGACCACCTCCTACGAGCAGTACCTC.

This clonotype was found many times. This may stem from a read error, because a much larger clone lies one nucleotide away. The V and J genes are TRBV12-3 or TRBV12-4 and TRBJ2-7; D gene unclear. The CDR3 covers 13 residues. With 6 bases removed from V and 3 bases from J, the gap between germline ends came to 12 bases. This chain's CDR3 is CASRPTESYEQYF. For the CDR3, the DNA is TGTGCCAGCAGACCTACAGAGAGCTACGAGCAGTACTTC.

This chain joins TRBV20-1 and TRBJ1-4, with TRBD1 as a possible D gene (6 bases). V lost 6 bases and J lost 8, with 16 bases in between. The CDR3 covers 13 residues. In germline, CDR1 is DFQATT, CDR2 SNEGSKA (reference sequence). DNA for the CDR3: TGCAGTGCCCTACGGACAGTGGACGAAAAACTGTTTTTT. This codes for CSALRTVDEKLFF.

This chain links TRBV5-1 with TRBJ1-5; TRBD1 might be the D (6 bases). The V and J ends lost 0 bases and 14 bases respectively, with 21 bases between them. The CDR3 has 15 residues. Per germline, CDR1 SGHRS and CDR2 YFSETQ. In DNA, the CDR3 is TGCGCCAGCAGCTTGGCCAACAGGGATAGAGCCTACGAGCATTTT. Its translation is CASSLANRDRAYEHF.

This clonotype was recorded many times. The V gene is TRBV15, the J gene TRBJ1-4, with 12 bases lining up with TRBD1. The CDR3 totals 18 residues. V gave up 5 bases and J gave up 8 bases; unmatched junction bases: 15. Germline V gene sequence: CDR1 LNHNV, CDR2 YYDKDF (reference sequence). The CDR3 DNA reads TGTGCCACCAGCGGTCAGGTCGGGACAGGGGGCCTTAGGGAAAAACTGTTTTTT. Amino acids: CATSGQVGTGGLREKLFF.

Points on this clonotype: Here the CDR3 omits its conserved ending phenylalanine or tryptophan, so a read error is the likely source. The limits of the CDR3 on the DNA are not certain, so only TCRdb's listed CDR3 is given. The genes are TRBV11-2 and TRBJ1-6; no DNA check was done on the table's D call, TRBD1. Germline V gives CDR1 SGHAT, CDR2 FQNNGV. The CDR3 comprises 8 residues, both ends counted. The CDR3 protein is CASSFART.

This clonotype was observed a handful of times. The rearrangement uses TRBV5-6 and TRBJ2-7; possible D gene TRBD2, 5 bases. V lost 4 bases to trimming and J lost 4 bases, with 21 bases between them. This CDR3 is 16 amino acids long. The germline V gene has CDR1 SGHDT and CDR2 YYEEEE. Here the CDR3 reads CASSPSSPHWGYEQYF. The CDR3 nucleotides read TGTGCCAGCAGCCCCTCTAGCCCTCATTGGGGTTACGAGCAGTACTTC.

This clonotype was picked up many times. The rearrangement uses TRBV4-2 and TRBJ1-5; D is unresolved. This CDR3 is 12 amino acids long. Germline V gene lookup returns CDR1 LGHNA and CDR2 YNFKEQ. V was trimmed by 3 bases and J by 4 bases, leaving 4 bases between them. CDR3 loop: CASSHLNQPQHF. CDR3 nucleotide sequence: TGTGCCAGCAGCCACCTAAATCAGCCCCAGCATTTT.

A word on this clonotype: This may come from a read error, since a much larger clone is one base off. The chain recombines TRBV11-3 with TRBJ2-7; perhaps TRBD1 as D (6 bases). This CDR3 has 14 amino acids. With 5 bases removed from V and 6 bases from J, the gap between germline ends came to 17 bases. Germline V gives CDR1 SGHNT, CDR2 YENEEA. CDR3 nucleotide sequence: TGTGCCAGCAGCCCTGAAGGGGGAGCCGTCGAGCAGTACTTC. Its translation: CASSPEGGAVEQYF.

Details on this clonotype: A much larger clone differs from this one at a single base, so this may be a read error. The V call is TRBV6-1, the J call TRBJ1-2; TRBD1 might be the D (6 bases). CDR1 is MNHNS and CDR2 is SASEGT in the germline V gene. CDR3 length: 15 amino acids. CDR3 region: CASSEARTEAYGCTF. CDR3 in DNA: TGTGCCAGCAGTGAAGCGCGGACAGAAGCCTATGGCTGCACCTTC.

This clonotype was seen ten or more times. The V gene is TRBV4-1, the J gene TRBJ2-1, with 8 bases matching TRBD2. The CDR3 is 17 residues long. V shed 3 bases, J shed 8 bases, and the junction held 15 bases outside the gene matches. The germline gives CDR1 MGHRA, CDR2 YSYEKL. CDR3: CASSHPLGLGPQDEQFF. In DNA form, the CDR3 reads TGCGCCAGCAGCCATCCCCTGGGACTAGGGCCCCAAGATGAGCAGTTCTTC.

The chain recombines TRBV5-6 with TRBJ2-2; D assignment may be TRBD1 or TRBD2 (5 bases each). This CDR3 has 16 amino acids. Trimming left V 4 bases short and J 2 bases short, with 15 bases between. Germline V gene lookup returns CDR1 SGHDT and CDR2 YYEEEE. The DNA of the CDR3 is TGTGCCAGCAGCAGAATCGGGGCAATTAACACCGGGGAGCTGTTTTTT. Translated, it gives CASSRIGAINTGELFF. Combining the CDR3 with reference TRBV5-6 and TRBJ2-2 gives the whole variable domain DAGVTQSPTHLIKTRGQQVTLRCSPKSGHDTVSWYQQALGQGPQFIFQYYEEEERQRGNFPDRFSGHQFPNYSSELNVNALLLGDSALYLCASSRIGAINTGELFFGEGSRLTVL.

This clonotype was picked up many times. This chain connects TRBV19 to TRBJ1-5; 10 bases align to TRBD1. Per the germline V gene, CDR1 is LNHDA and CDR2 is SQIVND (reference sequence). V dropped 5 bases and J dropped 5; count of bases not matched to a gene: 9. The CDR3 extends over 16 amino acids. In DNA form, the CDR3 reads TGTGCCAGTAGTCCCCCCGGACAGGGGGGATATCAGCCCCAGCATTTT. Its translation is CASSPPGQGGYQPQHF.

This clonotype has a count of ten or more. V gene TRBV5-6 combines with J gene TRBJ2-1, with a possible D match to TRBD1 (6 bases). This CDR3 is built from 14 residues. V shed 5 bases and J shed 6 bases, with 15 bases lying between them. Per germline, CDR1 SGHDT and CDR2 YYEEEE. This CDR3 reads CASRRTGTPNEQFF. In DNA form, the CDR3 reads TGTGCCAGCAGGCGTACCGGGACACCCAATGAGCAGTTCTTC.

As for this clonotype: Since a much larger clone is just one base distant, this may be a read error. The chain uses TRBV20-1 and TRBJ1-6, with TRBD1 identical over 8 bases. Germline CDR1 is DFQATT and CDR2 is SNEGSKA (reference sequence). Germline trimming cut 5 bases from V and 10 bases from J; bases unmatched to any gene: 13. This CDR3 is 15 amino acids long. CDR3 sequence reads: CSAPLPDRETSPLHF. The CDR3 region has the DNA TGCAGTGCTCCTCTCCCGGACAGGGAGACGTCACCCCTCCACTTT.

This clonotype showed up many times. V is TRBV5-1 and J is TRBJ2-2; 12 positions match TRBD1. This CDR3 is 16 amino acids long. Per germline, CDR1 SGHRS and CDR2 YFSETQ. V trimming: 3 bases; J trimming: 7 bases; junction bases outside the gene matches: 7. The CDR3 loop is CASSSGTGGAVGELFF. In DNA form, the CDR3 reads TGCGCCAGCAGCTCCGGGACAGGGGGCGCGGTCGGGGAGCTGTTTTTT.

On this clonotype: A much bigger clone sits one base away, suggesting this may be a read error. This chain's CDR3 is CASSPARAGAETQYF. Here the CDR3 DNA reads TGTGCCAGCAGTCCCGCGCGGGCAGGGGCAGAGACCCAGTACTTC. The chain joins TRBV6-2 or TRBV6-3 to TRBJ2-5; D may be TRBD1 (6 bases). The V gene's germline CDR1 is MNHEY and CDR2 SVGEGT. Trimming removed 5 bases from V and 4 bases from J, with 17 bases in between. The CDR3 has 15 residues.

The chain combines TRBV14 with TRBJ2-5; D remains ambiguous. The germline V and J ends were trimmed by 1 base and 1 base, with 13 bases remaining between them. This CDR3 has 16 residues. The germline CDR1 and CDR2 sequences are SGHDN and FVKESK. The DNA of the CDR3 is TGTGCCAGCAGCCAAGGGGCACGGGCCCTCCAAGAGACCCAGTACTTC. Translation: CASSQGARALQETQYF.

Comments on this clonotype: A read error may explain this, as a much larger clone is one base away. The chain uses TRBV5-1 and TRBJ1-4; D unresolved. Germline V lookup: CDR1 SGHRS, CDR2 YFSETQ. The CDR3 has 16 amino acids. The CDR3 loop reads CASGLGGGRVDEKLVF. CDR3 in DNA: TGCGCCAGCGGCCTCGGAGGAGGAAGGGTGGACGAAAAACTGGTTTTT.

This clonotype was seen many times. The chain carries TRBV3-1 and TRBJ2-5, with D maybe TRBD2 (7 bases). Germline CDR1 LGHDT, CDR2 YNNKEL (reference sequence). V was pared by 2 bases and J by 5 bases, with 9 bases between. This CDR3 has 13 amino acids. The CDR3 protein is CASSQRGAETQYF. The CDR3 DNA reads TGTGCCAGCAGCCAACGGGGGGCGGAGACCCAGTACTTC.

In this sample, this clonotype turned up many times. The V and J genes are TRBV12-3 or TRBV12-4 and TRBJ1-6; D remains ambiguous. V lost 7 bases to trimming and J lost 6 bases, with 13 bases between them. This CDR3 has 14 amino acids. The CDR3, as DNA: TGTGCCAGCACCCGGTTGGGCAGTAATTCACCCCTCCACTTT. Amino acid sequence: CASTRLGSNSPLHF.

This clonotype was counted many times. The chain recombines TRBV2 with TRBJ2-2, with 8 bases aligning to TRBD2. This CDR3 region has 15 residues. J lost 3 bases, V lost 8 bases, and 8 bases had no gene match. CDR1 and CDR2 (germline): SNHLY, FYNNEI. Here the CDR3 DNA reads TGTGCCAGCGCATTTAGCGGGGCCCACACCGGGGAGCTGTTTTTT. As protein: CASAFSGAHTGELFF.

The rearrangement joins TRBV18 to TRBJ2-7, with a weak D call TRBD1 (5 bases). From germline, CDR1 is KGHSH and CDR2 LQKENI. This CDR3 is built from 14 residues. With 3 bases removed from V and 0 bases from J, the gap between germline ends came to 9 bases. The CDR3 DNA sequence: TGTGCCAGCTCACCCGTGGGGCCCTCCTACGAGCAGTACTTC. It is translated as CASSPVGPSYEQYF.

Turning to this clonotype: The CDR3 carries no conserved terminal phenylalanine or tryptophan, so it likely arises from a read error. The rearrangement uses TRBV20-1 and TRBJ2-1; no reliable D call. V gave up 5 bases and J gave up 12 bases, with 20 bases separating them. Germline V CDR1 and CDR2: DFQATT, SNEGSKA (reference sequence). The CDR3 is made up of 13 amino acids. The CDR3 DNA follows: TGCAGTGCTTCGGACGGCGCGGAGAAGGCGCAGTTCCTC. Translated, it gives CSASDGAEKAQFL.

The chain recombines TRBV29-1 with TRBJ2-1; D gene unclear. This CDR3 is 15 amino acids long. Trimming shortened V by 4 bases and J by 4 bases, and 17 bases separated the two germline ends. Germline V gene lookup returns CDR1 SQVTM and CDR2 ANQGSEA. The CDR3 sequence: CSVVYYLEQYNEQFF. CDR3 sequence (DNA): TGCAGCGTTGTTTACTACTTAGAACAGTACAATGAGCAGTTCTTC.

This clonotype was picked up many times. The chain joins TRBV11-2 to TRBJ2-5; possibly TRBD1 for D (6 bases). The V gene lost 8 bases and the J gene lost 1 base, with 14 bases spanning the gap. The CDR3 covers 14 residues. Germline CDR1 and CDR2: SGHAT and FQNNGV. Here the CDR3 DNA reads TGTGCCAGCTCCTACCACAGGGCCCAAGAGACCCAGTACTTC. Amino acid sequence: CASSYHRAQETQYF.

This clonotype came up many times. The J gene is TRBJ2-7, the V gene TRBV18; D may be TRBD2 (5 bases). CDR3 length: 13 amino acids. V was pared by 5 bases and J by 5 bases, with 13 bases between. The germline gives CDR1 KGHSH, CDR2 LQKENI. CDR3 coding DNA: TGTGCCAGCTCAGAACTAGATTCCCACGAGCAGTACTTC. It is translated as CASSELDSHEQYF.

This clonotype occurred many times. The V call is TRBV7-9, the J call TRBJ2-3; 8 positions agree with TRBD2. This CDR3 has 18 amino acids. The V and J ends lost 3 bases and 4 bases, in that order; junction bases with no gene match: 15. CDR1 and CDR2 from the germline V gene are SEHNR and FQNEAQ (reference sequence). CDR3 in amino acids: CASSFQRSRGGLADTQYF. The CDR3 DNA follows: TGTGCCAGCAGCTTCCAGAGGAGCCGGGGGGGCCTCGCAGATACGCAGTATTTT.

This clonotype was counted many times. The chain recombines TRBV6-2 or TRBV6-3 with TRBJ2-1; 9 bases line up with TRBD2. V was pared by 6 bases and J by 7 bases, with 10 bases of the junction left unmatched. Per the germline V gene, CDR1 is MNHEY and CDR2 is SVGEGT. This CDR3 is built from 15 residues. CDR3 protein: CASRGTGTSFNEQFF. CDR3 nucleotide sequence: TGTGCCAGCAGGGGGACCGGGACTAGCTTTAATGAGCAGTTCTTC.

Of note for this clonotype: Mismatch with germline at one junction end may stem from a read error. V usage is TRBV28 and J usage is TRBJ1-2, with 8 bases aligning to TRBD1. CDR3 length equals 12 residues. Germline lookup yields CDR1 MDHEN and CDR2 SYDVKM. This chain's CDR3 is CASSSTGVGHTF. CDR3 bases: TGTGCCAGCAGTTCGACAGGGGTTGGCCACACCTTC.

This chain uses TRBV20-1 with TRBJ2-5, with a weak D call TRBD2 (7 bases). The V gene lost 3 bases and the J gene lost 4 bases, with 9 bases spanning the gap. Germline CDR1 reads DFQATT; CDR2 reads SNEGSKA (reference sequence). The CDR3 runs to 12 residues. In DNA form, the CDR3 reads TGCAGTGCTAGTGCGGGGGCAGAGACCCAGTACTTC. Translated: CSASAGAETQYF.